This passage covers 2 T cell receptor beta chains from one sample sequenced in a study of blood T cell repertoires in COVID-19. Profiling relied on immunoSEQ multiplex PCR, and the TCRdb table lists in-frame clones only, not all of them. Of around 250,000 clones listed, about 90% are singletons. Source material: PBMCs or T cells enriched from blood (not recorded which). Every receptor here comes from a human donor in a cohort exposed to, infected with or recovered from COVID-19 (not recorded which). The donor label of this sample is uncertain.

The chain couples TRBV7-2 to TRBJ2-6; 11 nucleotides line up with TRBD2. Germline V gene lookup returns CDR1 SGHTA and CDR2 FQGNSA. The CDR3 spans 19 residues. Trimming at V came to 7 bases and at J to 0 bases, leaving 11 bases not matched to a gene. The CDR3 DNA follows: TGTGCCAGCACCAAGGGGATAGCGGGGGGGCCCTCTGGGGCCAACGTCCTGACTTTC. Translation gives CASTKGIAGGPSGANVLTF.

Concerning this clone: The same CDR3 also results from other DNA sequences found in this sample. The J gene is TRBJ1-2, the V gene TRBV14; D gene uncertain. V lost 0 bases and J lost 7, with 9 bases in between. Germline V gene data show CDR1 as SGHDN and CDR2 as FVKESK. This CDR3 region has 13 residues. CDR3 DNA: TGTGCCAGCAGCCAAGAACCCCGCGGTGGCTACACCTTC. It encodes CASSQEPRGGYTF.